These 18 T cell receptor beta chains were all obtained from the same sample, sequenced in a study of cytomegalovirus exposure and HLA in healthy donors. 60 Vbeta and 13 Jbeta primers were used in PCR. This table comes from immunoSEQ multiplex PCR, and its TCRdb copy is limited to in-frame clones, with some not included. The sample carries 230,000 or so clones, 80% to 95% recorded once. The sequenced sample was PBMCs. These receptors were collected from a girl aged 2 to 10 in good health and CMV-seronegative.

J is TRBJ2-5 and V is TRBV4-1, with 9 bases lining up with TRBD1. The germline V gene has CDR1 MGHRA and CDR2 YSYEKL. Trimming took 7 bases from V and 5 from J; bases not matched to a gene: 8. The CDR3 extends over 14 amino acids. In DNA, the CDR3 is TGCGCCAGCACCGCGGGACAGGGCTTCGAGACCCAGTACTTC. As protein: CASTAGQGFETQYF.

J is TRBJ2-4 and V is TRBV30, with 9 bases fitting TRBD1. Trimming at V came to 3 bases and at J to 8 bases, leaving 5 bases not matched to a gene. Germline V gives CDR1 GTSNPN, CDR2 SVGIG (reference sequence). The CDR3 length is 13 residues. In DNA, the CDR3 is TGTGCCTGGAGCGCGGGACAGGGCTACATTCAGTACTTC. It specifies CAWSAGQGYIQYF.

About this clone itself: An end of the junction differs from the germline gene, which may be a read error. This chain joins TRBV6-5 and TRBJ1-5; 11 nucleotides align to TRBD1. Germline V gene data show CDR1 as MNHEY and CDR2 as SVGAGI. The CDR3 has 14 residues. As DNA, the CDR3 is TGTGCCAACAGTCGGGACAGGGGGAATCAGCCCCAGCATTTT. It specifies CANSRDRGNQPQHF.

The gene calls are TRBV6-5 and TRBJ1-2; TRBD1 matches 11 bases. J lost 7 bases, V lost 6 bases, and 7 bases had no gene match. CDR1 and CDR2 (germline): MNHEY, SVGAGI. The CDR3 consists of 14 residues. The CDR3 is CASSRTGGDGGYTF. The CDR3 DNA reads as TGTGCCAGCAGCCGGACAGGGGGCGACGGTGGCTACACCTTC.

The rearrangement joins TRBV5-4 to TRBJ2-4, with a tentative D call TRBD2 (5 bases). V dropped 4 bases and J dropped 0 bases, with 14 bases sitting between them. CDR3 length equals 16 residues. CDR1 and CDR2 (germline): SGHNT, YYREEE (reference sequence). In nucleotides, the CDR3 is TGTGCCAGCAGCCGGGATCAGGACTTAGCCAAAAACATTCAGTACTTC. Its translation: CASSRDQDLAKNIQYF.

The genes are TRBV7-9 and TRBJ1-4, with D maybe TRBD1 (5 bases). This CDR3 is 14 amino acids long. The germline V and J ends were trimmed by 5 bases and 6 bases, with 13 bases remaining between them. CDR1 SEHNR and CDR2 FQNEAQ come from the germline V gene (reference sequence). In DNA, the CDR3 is TGTGCCAGCAGCCCAGGGATGGGATATGAAAAACTGTTTTTT. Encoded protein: CASSPGMGYEKLFF.

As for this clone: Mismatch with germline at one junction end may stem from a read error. The CDR3 loop reads CASSEGRVPRSTEAFF. The CDR3 coding sequence is TGTGCCAGCAGCGAAGGGCGGGTACCGAGGTCCACTGAAGCTTTCTTT. The chain recombines TRBV6-1 with TRBJ1-1; D is uncertain. The CDR3 sequence is 16 residues long. Germline V CDR1 and CDR2: MNHNS, SASEGT.

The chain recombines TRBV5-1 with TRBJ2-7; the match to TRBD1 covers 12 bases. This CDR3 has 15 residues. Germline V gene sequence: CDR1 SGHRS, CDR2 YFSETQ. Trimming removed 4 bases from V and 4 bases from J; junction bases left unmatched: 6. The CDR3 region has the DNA TGCGCCAGCAGCAAGGCGGGACAGGGGGCTTACGAGCAGTACTTC. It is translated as CASSKAGQGAYEQYF.

CDR3 loop: CASKNSSEAFF. The DNA for the CDR3 is TGTGCCAGCAAAAACTCCTCTGAAGCTTTCTTT. The chain combines TRBV6-1 with TRBJ1-1; D is undetermined. Per germline, CDR1 MNHNS and CDR2 SASEGT. The CDR3 runs to 11 residues. Trimming stripped 7 bases from V and 6 bases from J, with 9 bases between.

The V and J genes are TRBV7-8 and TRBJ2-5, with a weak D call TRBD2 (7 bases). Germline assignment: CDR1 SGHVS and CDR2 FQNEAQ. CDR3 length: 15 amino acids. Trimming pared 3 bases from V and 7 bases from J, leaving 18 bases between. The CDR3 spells CASSLLRGAGGTQYF. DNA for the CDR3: TGTGCCAGCAGCTTGCTCCGGGGGGCCGGGGGGACCCAGTACTTC.

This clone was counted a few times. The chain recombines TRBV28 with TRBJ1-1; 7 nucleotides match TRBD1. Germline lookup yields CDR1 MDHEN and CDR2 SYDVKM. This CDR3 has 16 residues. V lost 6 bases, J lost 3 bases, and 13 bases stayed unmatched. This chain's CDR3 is CASSPPGGNYYTEAFF. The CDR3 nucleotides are TGTGCCAGCAGCCCCCCAGGGGGGAACTACTACACTGAAGCTTTCTTT.

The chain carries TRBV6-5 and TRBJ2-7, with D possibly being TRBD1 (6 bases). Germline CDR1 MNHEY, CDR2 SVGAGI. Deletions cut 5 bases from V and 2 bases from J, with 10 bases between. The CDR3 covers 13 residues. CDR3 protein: CASSPRGPYEQYF. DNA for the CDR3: TGTGCCAGCAGTCCCAGGGGTCCCTACGAGCAGTACTTC.

The DNA of the CDR3 is TGTGCCAGCAGTGAACTTCCGGGACTAGCGGGACAGGATGAGCAGTTCTTC. Its protein is CASSELPGLAGQDEQFF. The chain joins TRBV2 to TRBJ2-1, with 13 bases that match TRBD2. Germline-derived CDR1 and CDR2 are SNHLY and FYNNEI. Germline trimming cut 2 bases from V and 8 bases from J; bases unmatched to any gene: 9. The CDR3 has 17 residues.

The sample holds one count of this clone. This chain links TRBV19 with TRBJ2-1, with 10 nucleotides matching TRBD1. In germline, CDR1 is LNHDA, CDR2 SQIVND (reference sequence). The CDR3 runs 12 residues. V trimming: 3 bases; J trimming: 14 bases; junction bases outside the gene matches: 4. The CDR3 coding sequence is TGTGCCAGTAGTATTATGGGACAGGGGAAGTTCTTC. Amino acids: CASSIMGQGKFF.

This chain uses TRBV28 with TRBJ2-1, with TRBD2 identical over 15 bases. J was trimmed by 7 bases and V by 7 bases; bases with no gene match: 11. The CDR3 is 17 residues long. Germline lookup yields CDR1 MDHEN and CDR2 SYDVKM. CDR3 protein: CASIPAGTSGGWNEQFF. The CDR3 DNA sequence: TGTGCCAGCATCCCGGCCGGGACTAGCGGGGGGTGGAATGAGCAGTTCTTC.

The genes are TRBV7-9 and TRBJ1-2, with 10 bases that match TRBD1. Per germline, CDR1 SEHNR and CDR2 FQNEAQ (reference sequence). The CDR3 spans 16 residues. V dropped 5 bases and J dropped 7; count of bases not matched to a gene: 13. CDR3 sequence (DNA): TGTGCCAGCAGCCCCCCGGGGACAGGGGTTTCTGGTGGCTACACCTTC. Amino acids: CASSPPGTGVSGGYTF.

CDR3 coding DNA: TGTGCCAGTAGTATCCCCGGGGGAGGACGGGGCTACACCTTC. Translated, it gives CASSIPGGGRGYTF. The chain uses TRBV19 and TRBJ1-2; TRBD1 is a possible D gene (5 bases). The CDR3 sequence is 14 residues long. Germline V gene sequence: CDR1 LNHDA, CDR2 SQIVND (reference sequence). Trimming removed 3 bases at V and 8 bases at J, with 16 bases between.

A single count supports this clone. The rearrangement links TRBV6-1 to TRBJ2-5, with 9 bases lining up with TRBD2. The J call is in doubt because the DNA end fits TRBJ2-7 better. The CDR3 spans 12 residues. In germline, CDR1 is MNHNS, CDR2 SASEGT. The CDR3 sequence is CASWGLAREQYF. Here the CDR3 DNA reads TGTGCCAGCTGGGGACTAGCCCGCGAGCAGTACTTC.